This TCR beta chain was obtained from a study of cytomegalovirus exposure and HLA in healthy donors. Whole-study findings and limits: The productive fraction for most TCR beta V segments was about 87% or about 30% in an earlier analysis. The listing of 150 or so TCR beta chains classed them as cytomegalovirus-associated. A later analysis showed TCR association rates differing by HLA locus, peaking at DRB1 and lowest at HLA-C. Whilst most TCR sequences proved rare, a subset of public TCRs occurred across many donors.

Use of 60 Vbeta and 13 Jbeta primers characterized the PCR. The data were produced by immunoSEQ multiplex PCR, yet TCRdb's version contains in-frame clones alone and is incomplete. This sample yields 70,000 to 95,000 clones, of which around 85% are seen a single time; 10% to 15% belongs to the top ten. V was shortened by 8 bases and J by 2 bases, with 7 bases between the two germline ends. CDR1 and CDR2 from the germline V gene are LGHNA and YSLEER. This CDR3 has 13 amino acids. Turning to this clone: Its antigen is unknown.

The TCR was taken from a human donor in good health. Sequences were obtained from PBMCs. This chain joins TRBV4-3 and TRBJ1-6; unclear D gene. The DNA for the CDR3 is TGCGCCAGCCGCCTCACCTATAATTCACCCCTCCACTTT. Translating it yields CASRLTYNSPLHF.